Below, 14 T cell receptor beta chains from the same sample are listed, as sequenced in a study of T cell responses to AZD1222 COVID-19 vaccine. Sequencing used immunoSEQ multiplex PCR; TCRdb keeps in-frame clones, though not all of them. Of under 200,000 clones listed, about nine tenths are singletons. Sequenced material: peripheral blood, taken on day 0 of AZD1222 vaccination. Source of these receptors: an adult in good health.

This chain joins TRBV7-3 and TRBJ2-3, with TRBD2 identical over 13 bases. The junction had 10 bases not matched to a gene; V was cut back by 5 bases and J by 5 bases. Germline lookup yields CDR1 SGHTA and CDR2 FQGTGA. This CDR3 has 17 amino acids. CDR3 residues: CASSPQLAGGPVDTQYF. For the CDR3, the DNA is TGTGCCAGCAGCCCGCAACTAGCGGGAGGGCCGGTAGATACGCAGTATTTT.

The rearrangement links TRBV7-8 to TRBJ1-3, with a possible D match to TRBD1 (6 bases). The V end lost 6 bases, the J end lost 3 bases, and 12 bases lay between the germline ends. This CDR3 is 14 amino acids long. The V gene's germline CDR1 is SGHVS and CDR2 FQNEAQ. CDR3 protein: CASRSRTDGNTIYF. CDR3 coding DNA: TGTGCCAGCAGATCAAGGACAGATGGAAACACCATATATTTT.

The V call is TRBV5-4, the J call TRBJ2-5, with TRBD1 matching 9 bases. The CDR3 has 14 amino acids. The J segment lost 3 bases and the V segment lost 4 bases, leaving 4 bases of the junction unmatched. CDR1 and CDR2 from the germline V gene are SGHNT and YYREEE (reference sequence). CDR3 coding DNA: TGTGCCAGCAGCCCTTGGACAGGGGAAGAGACCCAGTACTTC. Protein sequence: CASSPWTGEETQYF.

The chain uses TRBV14 and TRBJ2-2; TRBD1 matches 8 bases. V lost 4 bases, J lost 8 bases, and 6 bases stayed unmatched. CDR3 size: 14 residues. Germline loops: CDR1 SGHDN, CDR2 FVKESK. The CDR3 loop is CASSLIRTGGELFF. For the CDR3, the DNA is TGTGCCAGCAGCCTCATCCGGACAGGGGGGGAGCTGTTTTTT.

The V and J genes are TRBV27 and TRBJ2-1; D uncertain. Germline CDR1 and CDR2: MNHEY and SMNVEV (reference sequence). V was clipped by 5 bases and J by 4 bases, with 18 bases between them. The CDR3 runs to 16 residues. The CDR3 coding sequence is TGTGCCAGCAGTGGCTTAGGTCCCGTGGGGTACAATGAGCAGTTCTTC. Amino acids: CASSGLGPVGYNEQFF.

This rearrangement joins TRBV3-1 (or the pseudogene TRBV3-2) to TRBJ1-1, with D unclear. V was trimmed by 6 bases and J by 4 bases, leaving 9 bases between them. The CDR3 spans 12 residues. The germline V gene has CDR1 LGHDT and CDR2 YNNKEL (reference sequence). CDR3 sequence reads: CASSSVGTEAFF. The CDR3 DNA follows: TGTGCCAGCAGTTCGGTTGGCACTGAAGCTTTCTTT.

The rearrangement uses TRBV9 and TRBJ2-7; 8 bases are a match to TRBD1. V dropped 2 bases and J dropped 5; count of bases not matched to a gene: 6. The germline V gene has CDR1 SGDLS and CDR2 YYNGEE. The CDR3 has 14 amino acids. Written as DNA, the CDR3 is TGTGCCAGCAGCGTCGGCCAGGGGGCTGACGAGCAGTACTTC. Translation: CASSVGQGADEQYF.

The chain carries TRBV6-5 and TRBJ1-2, with a weak D call TRBD1 (6 bases). This CDR3 spans 13 amino acids. Trimming cost V 7 bases and J 4 bases, with 13 bases left between them. Germline V gene data show CDR1 as MNHEY and CDR2 as SVGAGI. As DNA, the CDR3 is TGTGCCAGCACCTTAGGACAGAGCTATGGCTACACCTTC. Its protein product is CASTLGQSYGYTF.

This chain links TRBV7-6 with TRBJ1-1, with D possibly matching TRBD1 (5 bases). CDR3 length: 15 residues. The germline V gene encodes CDR1 SGHVS and CDR2 FNYEAQ. V shed 5 bases and J shed 1 base, with 14 bases lying between them. CDR3 sequence reads: CASSRIRDQNTEAFF. The CDR3 DNA reads as TGTGCCAGCAGCAGAATCAGGGACCAGAACACTGAAGCTTTCTTT.

V and J are TRBV9 and TRBJ2-2; 9 bases line up with TRBD1. The V segment lost 3 bases and the J segment 5 bases; nucleotides outside the gene matches: 8. The CDR3 extends over 16 amino acids. Germline CDR1 SGDLS, CDR2 YYNGEE. In nucleotides, the CDR3 is TGTGCCAGCAGCGCCCCCGGGACAGGGAAAACCGGGGAGCTGTTTTTT. Its protein product is CASSAPGTGKTGELFF.

The J gene is TRBJ1-3, the V gene TRBV7-2; TRBD1 might be the D (6 bases). Trimming shortened V by 5 bases and J by 4 bases, and 15 bases separated the two germline ends. The germline V gene has CDR1 SGHTA and CDR2 FQGNSA. CDR3 length equals 15 residues. This CDR3 reads CASSSDRSAGNTIYF. Here the CDR3 DNA reads TGTGCCAGCAGCAGCGACAGGTCCGCCGGAAACACCATATATTTT.

The V call is TRBV4-3, the J call TRBJ1-5; possible D gene TRBD1, 6 bases. V lost 1 base to trimming and J lost 10 bases, with 14 bases between them. Germline CDR1 and CDR2: LGHNA and YSLEER. The CDR3 contains 14 residues. CDR3 DNA sequence: TGCGCCAGCAGCCAAGGCTACAGGGACGGCCCCCAGCATTTT. Translation gives CASSQGYRDGPQHF.

CDR3 sequence reads: CASSRRENTDTQYF. The DNA of the CDR3 is TGTGCCAGCTCAAGGCGGGAGAACACAGATACGCAGTATTTT. The chain employs TRBV18 and TRBJ2-3; 7 bases fit TRBD2. Germline values: CDR1 KGHSH, CDR2 LQKENI. Trimming cost V 5 bases and J 2 bases; bases outside gene matches: 4. This CDR3 is built from 14 residues.

This clone occurred once. The chain links TRBV6-5 to TRBJ1-2; tentative D call: TRBD1 (5 bases). From germline, CDR1 is MNHEY and CDR2 SVGAGI. The CDR3 has 16 amino acids. V was pared by 2 bases and J by 8 bases, with 21 bases between. The CDR3 DNA reads TGTGCCAGCAGTTACCTCGGACCGGGGGGGATTAGGGGCTACACCTTC. Translated: CASSYLGPGGIRGYTF.